A selection of T cell receptor beta chains follows, all from one sample in a study of T cell responses to AZD1222 COVID-19 vaccine. Clones were sequenced by immunoSEQ multiplex PCR, and TCRdb holds only the in-frame ones, with some missing. The table has some 120,000 clones, roughly 87% seen once. The sample here was peripheral blood, taken on day 0 of AZD1222 vaccination. These receptors all come from an adult in good health. Each CDR3 is given with its conserved first and last residue. Each record gives: D gene, clone size, V gene, J gene, CDR3 DNA, CDR3 protein. D genes are given only for firm matches. Clone size is shown for a subset of rows, as once, few, many or a class of expanded clone.

>TRBD2|-|TRBV19|TRBJ2-1
TGTGCCAGTAGTATCCTGGGAGGGCAGTACAATGAGCAGTTCTTC
CASSILGGQYNEQFF
>TRBD1|-|TRBV18|TRBJ1-6
TGTGCCAGCTCACCCGACAGGGAGTCACCCCTCCACTTT
CASSPDRESPLHF
>-|-|TRBV18|TRBJ1-1
TGTGCCAGCTCCCCCCGGGGACCTGAAGCTTTCTTT
CASSPRGPEAFF
>-|-|TRBV7-8|TRBJ2-7
TGTGCCAGCAGCCTCTGGATGATCCCTCGCGAGCAGTACTTC
CASSLWMIPREQYF
>-|-|TRBV19|TRBJ1-1
TGTGCCAGTAGTATCAACGGGCTGCTAGGCACTGAAGCTTTCTTT
CASSINGLLGTEAFF
>-|-|TRBV28|TRBJ2-7
TGTGCCAGCAGCGCGGAGTGGGGGACTCGACCCTACGAGCAGTACTTC
CASSAEWGTRPYEQYF
>TRBD2|-|TRBV9|TRBJ2-5
TGTGCCAGCAGCGCCGGGACTAGCGGGGGCCCAGAGACCCAGTACTTC
CASSAGTSGGPETQYF
>-|-|TRBV13|TRBJ1-1
TGTGCCAGCAGCTTAGGGATCGGCACTGAAGCTTTCTTT
CASSLGIGTEAFF
>-|-|TRBV5-4|TRBJ2-1
TGTGCCAGCAGCTCCCGCTCCTACAATGAGCAGTTCTTC
CASSSRSYNEQFF
>TRBD1|once|TRBV7-2|TRBJ2-1
TGTGCCAGCAGCCCTGACAGGGTTCAGTTCTTC
CASSPDRVQFF
>TRBD1|-|TRBV5-1|TRBJ1-6
TGCGCCAGCAGCTTGAGGGACAGCATTAAAAGACCCCTCCACTTT
CASSLRDSIKRPLHF
>TRBD1|once|TRBV10-3|TRBJ1-1
TGTGCCACCGCCGACAGGGACGTTGAAGCTTTCTTT
CATADRDVEAFF
>TRBD1|once|TRBV7-8|TRBJ1-1
TGTGCCAGCAGCCCTAACCCCTATGTCAGGGGGACTGAAGCTTTCTTT
CASSPNPYVRGTEAFF
>-|few|TRBV28|TRBJ2-2
TGTGCCAGCATCCGGGCCGGACTCATGAACACCGGGGAGCTGTTTTTT
CASIRAGLMNTGELFF
>TRBD1|few|TRBV4-2|TRBJ2-7
TGTGCCAGCAGCCAACAGGGGGCTCATGACGAGCAGTACTTC
CASSQQGAHDEQYF
>-|-|TRBV5-5|TRBJ2-7
TGTGCCAGCAGCTTGGCGGTCGGAGAATACGAGCAGTACTTC
CASSLAVGEYEQYF
>-|-|TRBV5-1|TRBJ1-1
TGCGCCAGCAGAAAGGACACTGAAGCTTTCTTT
CASRKDTEAFF
>TRBD2|-|TRBV6-4|TRBJ2-3
TGTGCCAGCAGTGTGGGAGCGGGGGGACCAGATACGCAGTATTTT
CASSVGAGGPDTQYF
>-|-|TRBV14|TRBJ2-2
TGTGCCAGCAGCCAAGAAGCAGGGTACGGGGAGCTGTTTTTT
CASSQEAGYGELFF
>-|-|TRBV2|TRBJ1-2
TGTGCCAGCAGTGAAGTTCCAGACGCTTACTATGGCTACACCTTC
CASSEVPDAYYGYTF
>-|-|TRBV27|TRBJ2-2
TGTGCCAGCAGTTTATCGAACACCGGGGAGCTGTTTTTT
CASSLSNTGELFF
>TRBD1|once|TRBV27|TRBJ2-5
TGTGCCAGCAGTTTAATGGGACAGAGAGAGACCCAGTACTTC
CASSLMGQRETQYF
>-|-|TRBV19|TRBJ2-5
TGTGCCAGTAGTAGGGTCCGGGGACTCGCGGCCCAAGAGACCCAGTACTTC
CASSRVRGLAAQETQYF
>-|-|TRBV5-6|TRBJ1-2
TGTGCCAGCAGGGGGGCAGGGACGAACTATGGCTACACCTTC
CASRGAGTNYGYTF
>-|-|TRBV2|TRBJ2-4
TGTGCCAGCGGACGGGTGGGCATTCAGTACTTC
CASGRVGIQYF
>-|-|TRBV19|TRBJ1-2
TGTGCCAGTAGTATTAGTGCCCGGGCACCTGATGGCTACACCTTC
CASSISARAPDGYTF
>-|-|TRBV29-1|TRBJ1-2
TGCAGCGTTGAAGATATTGGAAGGGGGACTACCTATGGCTACACCTTC
CSVEDIGRGTTYGYTF
>-|-|TRBV5-1|TRBJ1-3
TGCGCCAGCAGCTTGGGGGTCAGGGCCTCTGGAAACACCATATATTTT
CASSLGVRASGNTIYF
>-|few|TRBV10-3|TRBJ1-1
TGTGCCATCAGAGCGACAGGCACTGAAGCTTTCTTT
CAIRATGTEAFF
>-|-|TRBV5-1|TRBJ2-3
TGCGCCAGCAGCCCCACCCGGGGGTCAGTCCGCACAGATACGCAGTATTTT
CASSPTRGSVRTDTQYF
>TRBD1|-|TRBV19|TRBJ1-4
TGTGCCAGTAGTCTCCAGGGGGCCGGTAGCATCGAAAAACTGTTTTTT
CASSLQGAGSIEKLFF
>-|-|TRBV4-1|TRBJ1-2
TGCGCCAGCAGCCAAGAACGCATTCACTATGGCTACACCTTC
CASSQERIHYGYTF
>-|few|TRBV19|TRBJ2-1
TGTGCCAGCGGGACTTTAGGGCCGGATGAGCAGTTCTTC
CASGTLGPDEQFF